This entry lists 27 T cell receptor beta chains sequenced from one sample in a study of technical replicates of blood from four donors. The method was immunoSEQ multiplex PCR; TCRdb's version includes in-frame clones alone and lacks a portion of them. This table holds approximately 81,000 clones, around 95% found once. Source material: T cells isolated from PBMCs. These receptors were collected from a human donor in good health.

The chain combines TRBV6-5 with TRBJ2-1, with D tentatively TRBD2 (6 bases). Germline V gene sequence: CDR1 MNHEY, CDR2 SVGAGI. This CDR3 comprises 12 residues. V lost 5 bases and J lost 9, with 11 bases in between. CDR3 amino acids: CASSRGTAEQFF. CDR3 nucleotides: TGTGCCAGCAGTCGGGGGACGGCTGAGCAGTTCTTC.

The chain joins TRBV5-1 to TRBJ2-1; 10 bases match TRBD2. The V gene end was trimmed by 5 bases and the J gene end by 4 bases; junction bases not matched to a gene: 6. The CDR3 consists of 15 residues. The germline CDR1 and CDR2 sequences are SGHRS and YFSETQ. Here the CDR3 DNA reads TGCGCCAGCAGTATAACTAGCGGGATTTACAATGAGCAGTTCTTC. This gives the protein CASSITSGIYNEQFF.

A few counts support this clone. This chain joins TRBV23-1 and TRBJ1-1; TRBD1 matches at 7 bases. TRBV23-1 is classed as an ORF, of uncertain function. This CDR3 has 15 amino acids. V was pared by 0 bases and J by 5 bases, with 6 bases of the junction left unmatched. DNA for the CDR3: TGCGCCAGCAGTCAATCTACCGCAGGGGGGACTGAAGCTTTCTTT. Translated, it gives CASSQSTAGGTEAFF.

The chain couples TRBV7-2 to TRBJ2-1; a possible D gene is TRBD2 (6 bases). This CDR3 is built from 15 residues. Germline CDR1 reads SGHTA; CDR2 reads FQGNSA. V lost 1 base and J lost 8, with 15 bases in between. CDR3 in DNA: TGTGCCAGCAGCTTAGAGACTAGTTATCTCGATGAGCAGTTCTTC. This sequence encodes CASSLETSYLDEQFF.

The chain combines TRBV6-5 with TRBJ2-2; TRBD2 might be the D (6 bases). CDR3 length: 14 residues. Germline assignment: CDR1 MNHEY and CDR2 SVGAGI. V lost 8 bases and J 2 bases, leaving 12 bases between the germline ends. The CDR3 bases are TGTGCCAGCGCGCCGGGGGATAACACCGGGGAGCTGTTTTTT. Its protein product is CASAPGDNTGELFF.

In DNA, the CDR3 is TGTGCCGTACAGGACAAGGGATACGAGCAGTACTTC. Protein product: CAVQDKGYEQYF. This chain joins TRBV10-3 and TRBJ2-7; D possibly corresponds to TRBD1 (5 bases). Germline V gene sequence: CDR1 ENHRY, CDR2 SYGVKD. V shed 11 bases and J shed 4 bases, with 15 bases lying between them. The length of the CDR3 is 12 residues.

V and J are TRBV30 and TRBJ2-5; D possibly corresponds to TRBD1 (6 bases). This CDR3 region has 13 residues. From germline, CDR1 is GTSNPN and CDR2 SVGIG (reference sequence). With 6 bases removed from V and 2 bases from J, the gap between germline ends came to 13 bases. CDR3 sequence reads: CACVPDRQETQYF. The CDR3 DNA is TGTGCCTGCGTCCCGGACAGACAAGAGACCCAGTACTTC.

CDR3 amino acids: CASSDGGTRTDTQYF. In nucleotides, the CDR3 is TGTGCCAGCAGTGACGGCGGGACGCGCACAGATACGCAGTATTTT. V gene TRBV6-1 combines with J gene TRBJ2-3; D is possibly TRBD2 (6 bases). This CDR3 spans 15 amino acids. Germline-derived CDR1 and CDR2 are MNHNS and SASEGT. V was trimmed by 3 bases and J by 1 base, leaving 11 bases between them.

The rearrangement links TRBV5-1 to TRBJ2-5, with a weak D call TRBD2 (5 bases). The germline V gene encodes CDR1 SGHRS and CDR2 YFSETQ. The CDR3 is 17 residues long. V lost 1 base, J lost 3 bases, and 19 bases lay in between. CDR3 protein: CASSLFERLDLKETQYF. DNA of the CDR3: TGCGCCAGCAGCTTGTTCGAGCGGTTAGACCTGAAAGAGACCCAGTACTTC.

V usage is TRBV19 and J usage is TRBJ2-7, with 8 nucleotides matching TRBD2. V shed 6 bases and J 2 bases; nucleotides not matched to a gene: 12. This CDR3 is 16 amino acids long. Germline CDR1 is LNHDA and CDR2 is SQIVND (reference sequence). CDR3 coding DNA: TGTGCCAGTAGCGATATACCGGGAGGGAAGCCCTACGAGCAGTACTTC. This encodes CASSDIPGGKPYEQYF.

The rearrangement links TRBV6-5 to TRBJ2-7; D may be TRBD2 (7 bases). CDR3 length: 16 residues. Trimming stripped 4 bases from V and 0 bases from J, with 16 bases between. Germline V lookup: CDR1 MNHEY, CDR2 SVGAGI. The CDR3 bases are TGTGCCAGCAGTTTCCTGAGCCGGGGGGCCTCCTACGAGCAGTACTTC. Translated: CASSFLSRGASYEQYF.

V and J are TRBV11-3 and TRBJ1-2, with 10 bases that match TRBD1. With 1 base clipped from V and 4 bases from J, the junction kept 3 bases outside the gene matches. This CDR3 spans 15 amino acids. From germline, CDR1 is SGHNT and CDR2 YENEEA. Here the CDR3 DNA reads TGTGCCAGCAGCTTAGTAGGGACAGGGGCCTATGGCTACACCTTC. The encoded protein is CASSLVGTGAYGYTF.

The chain links TRBV28 to TRBJ2-3, with 10 nucleotides matching TRBD2. The CDR3 contains 16 residues. After removal of 2 bases from V and 4 bases from J, the junction contained 6 bases not matched to a gene. Germline V gene lookup returns CDR1 MDHEN and CDR2 SYDVKM. CDR3: CASSLLAGVSADTQYF. The CDR3, as DNA: TGTGCCAGCAGTTTACTAGCGGGAGTCTCTGCAGATACGCAGTATTTT.

Only one count was recorded for this clone. The chain links TRBV29-1 to TRBJ1-1; D not resolved. There are 15 residues in the CDR3. V lost 3 bases and J lost 3, with 17 bases in between. Germline V CDR1 and CDR2: SQVTM, ANQGSEA. This chain's CDR3 is CSVEVRRPGDTEAFF. In DNA form, the CDR3 reads TGCAGCGTTGAGGTCCGCCGTCCGGGAGACACTGAAGCTTTCTTT. The whole variable domain, remainder taken from reference TRBV29-1 and TRBJ1-1, is SAVISQKPSRDICQRGTSLTIQCQVDSQVTMMFWYRQQPGQSLTLIATANQGSEATYESGFVIDKFPISRPNLTFSTLTVSNMSPEDSSIYLCSVEVRRPGDTEAFFGQGTRLTVV.

The chain joins TRBV28 to TRBJ2-7, with D maybe TRBD2 (6 bases). The germline gives CDR1 MDHEN, CDR2 SYDVKM. CDR3 length: 14 residues. With 8 bases removed from V and 2 bases from J, the gap between germline ends came to 16 bases. CDR3: CASGAGTSPYEQYF. The CDR3 DNA follows: TGTGCCAGCGGGGCCGGGACTTCACCCTACGAGCAGTACTTC.

The rearrangement joins TRBV5-4 to TRBJ1-2; 8 nucleotides line up with TRBD1. The CDR3 is 14 amino acids. V lost 0 bases, J lost 8 bases, and 6 bases stayed unmatched. Germline V gene data show CDR1 as SGHNT and CDR2 as YYREEE (reference sequence). CDR3 sequence: CASSLGDRPRGYTF. In DNA form, the CDR3 reads TGTGCCAGCAGCTTGGGGGACAGGCCGCGCGGCTACACCTTC.

J is TRBJ2-7 and V is TRBV7-8, with 11 bases fitting TRBD1. The CDR3 totals 14 residues. J lost 6 bases, V lost 4 bases, and 5 bases had no gene match. Germline V gene sequence: CDR1 SGHVS, CDR2 FQNEAQ. The CDR3 here is CASSSWTGGSEQYF. The CDR3, as DNA: TGTGCCAGCAGCTCCTGGACAGGGGGCAGCGAGCAGTACTTC.

The genes are TRBV29-1 and TRBJ2-1; 10 bases are a match to TRBD2. The V gene's germline CDR1 is SQVTM and CDR2 ANQGSEA. There are 13 residues in the CDR3. With 2 bases clipped from V and 8 bases from J, the junction kept 3 bases outside the gene matches. The CDR3 spells CSVEKGLAYEQFF. In DNA form, the CDR3 reads TGCAGCGTTGAAAAGGGACTAGCGTATGAGCAGTTCTTC.

This rearrangement joins TRBV20-1 to TRBJ2-1; D might be TRBD2 (6 bases). This CDR3 has 11 amino acids. V was trimmed by 6 bases and J by 9 bases, leaving 12 bases between them. CDR1 DFQATT and CDR2 SNEGSKA come from the germline V gene (reference sequence). The CDR3 spells CSARLVGEQFF. CDR3 coding DNA: TGCAGTGCCAGACTAGTCGGTGAGCAGTTCTTC.

V and J are TRBV28 and TRBJ1-5, with a tentative D call TRBD1 (6 bases). Looked up from germline, CDR1 is MDHEN and CDR2 is SYDVKM. The CDR3 sequence is 16 residues long. Trimming pared 6 bases from V and 4 bases from J, leaving 19 bases between. This CDR3 is CASSSDRTATNQPQHF. CDR3 DNA: TGTGCCAGCAGCTCCGATAGGACAGCTACTAATCAGCCCCAGCATTTT.

The chain links TRBV28 to TRBJ1-1; TRBD1 matches at 11 bases. The germline V gene has CDR1 MDHEN and CDR2 SYDVKM. CDR3 size: 15 residues. V lost 5 bases and J lost 3; bases outside the gene matches: 5. In nucleotides, the CDR3 is TGTGCCAGCAGTCTCCGGGACAGGGGGTACACTGAAGCTTTCTTT. This codes for CASSLRDRGYTEAFF.

The chain recombines TRBV19 with TRBJ2-7; D might be TRBD1 (6 bases). Trimming removed 5 bases at V and 4 bases at J, with 15 bases between. Per the germline V gene, CDR1 is LNHDA and CDR2 is SQIVND (reference sequence). The CDR3 length is 14 residues. In DNA, the CDR3 is TGTGCCAGTAGTGTAGGGACATCTCTTTACGAGCAGTACTTC. This gives the protein CASSVGTSLYEQYF.

This clone was counted a few times. The V and J genes are TRBV6-1 and TRBJ2-5; the D is unclear. The CDR3 sequence is 15 residues long. Germline assignment: CDR1 MNHNS and CDR2 SASEGT. V lost 2 bases and J lost 1, with 11 bases in between. The CDR3 loop reads CASSESPGIQETQYF. The CDR3 DNA reads TGTGCCAGCAGTGAATCGCCGGGTATCCAAGAGACCCAGTACTTC.

The V and J genes are TRBV10-1 and TRBJ2-7; D unresolved. V lost 4 bases and J 3 bases, leaving 10 bases between the germline ends. This CDR3 is built from 13 residues. The germline V gene has CDR1 WNHNN and CDR2 SYGVQD (reference sequence). For the CDR3, the DNA is TGCGCCAGCAGTGCCCACTATCTCTACGAGCAGTACTTC. It yields the protein CASSAHYLYEQYF.

The chain couples TRBV10-1 to TRBJ2-1, with D hard to call. In germline, CDR1 is WNHNN, CDR2 SYGVQD (reference sequence). Trimming removed 3 bases from V and 6 bases from J, with 12 bases in between. The CDR3 consists of 14 residues. This chain's CDR3 is CASSEISESNEQFF. The CDR3 nucleotides read TGCGCCAGCAGTGAAATATCGGAGAGCAATGAGCAGTTCTTC.

The J gene is TRBJ1-1, the V gene TRBV7-6, with no clear D. The germline CDR1 and CDR2 sequences are SGHVS and FNYEAQ. The CDR3 loop spans 16 amino acids. With 3 bases removed from V and 0 bases from J, the gap between germline ends came to 14 bases. The CDR3 loop reads CASSFHRDSMNTEAFF. The CDR3 DNA sequence: TGTGCCAGCAGCTTTCACCGGGATAGCATGAACACTGAAGCTTTCTTT.

The chain carries TRBV7-2 and TRBJ2-7; tentative D call: TRBD2 (5 bases). V lost 2 bases and J lost 3, with 14 bases in between. Germline CDR1 and CDR2: SGHTA and FQGNSA. The CDR3 is made up of 15 amino acids. The CDR3 coding sequence is TGTGCCAGCAGCTTACAAAGCGGTTATGGCTACGAGCAGTACTTC. It yields the protein CASSLQSGYGYEQYF.